This entry describes one T cell receptor (beta chain). The antigen this receptor binds is unknown. One base away there is no much larger clone; base qualities are not given. The study was a case-control design nested within a healthcare worker cohort in London, UK, with weekly nasopharyngeal swab PCR tests and blood sampling. Healthcare workers were recruited during the week of the UK lockdown, between 23 and 31 March 2020, and followed weekly for up to 16 weeks. Sequences SGDLS (CDR1) and YYNGEE (CDR2) are obtained from the germline V gene. Trimming takes 2 bases from V and 5 bases from J, and the germline ends sit 11 bases apart. Taken from cysteine to phenylalanine, the CDR3 has 14 residues. Of the read, only the CDR3 DNA is kept; its 42 bases are in frame from base 1. The sample comes from a study of early T cells in non-severe SARS-CoV-2 infection (dated by TCRdb to the early 2020s). The study in broad terms: Because TCR sequencing was done on bulk RNA from unsorted whole blood, the alpha and beta chains could not be paired. Overall results and qualifications from the work: VDJdb matching was skewed toward anti-spike CD8 responses, so virus-specific expansions were likely underestimated and private and CD4 specificities were missed.

The library relied on 5' RACE. Sequencing relied on a NextSeq 500. To correct for sequencing error and PCR bias, the TCR library protocol tagged individual cDNA molecules with unique molecular identifiers. Sequencing covered both TCR alpha and beta chains, and within each sample the abundances of alpha and beta sequences were tightly co-correlated. As for the authors' bioinformatics: Decombinator V4 was used to perform V gene, J gene and CDR3 annotation of TCR sequences. Expanded TCRs were defined as changing significantly between any two time points under a Poisson model with p below 0.0001. TCR abundances were normalised to the total number of TCRs sequenced in each sample and reported as counts per million. MAIT TCRs were defined by TRAV1-2 paired with TRAJ12, TRAJ20 or TRAJ33, and iNKT TCRs by TRAV10 paired with TRAJ18. VDJdb, accessed 1 November 2021, was searched for CMV, EBV and SARS-CoV-2 annotated TCRs, with TCRs annotated for multiple antigens excluded. Starting from the raw public reads, TCRdb applied fastp trimming at Q25, assembled clones with MiXCR and retained in-frame beta chains. CDR3 protein duplicates are merged, each entry listing the most common genes and DNA. TCRdb assigned the V and J calls; the authors' analysis was not used. The sample includes about 56,000 distinct CDR3 sequences, with over 13% observed a single time. The ten largest account for 4.1% of the sample.

The sequenced sample was whole blood, obtained at baseline. This TCR was recovered from an adult who was a healthcare worker with PCR-confirmed SARS-CoV-2 infection or an uninfected control (not recorded which). The V gene is TRBV9 and the J gene is TRBJ2-1, and the D gene may be TRBD2, 5 bases matching. DNA sequence: TGTGCCAGCAGCGTGTCCAGCGGCCACAATGAGCAGTTCTTC. Translated, it reads CASSVSSGHNEQFF.